The next 20 T cell receptor beta chains were all read from a single sample in a study of T-cell memory formation after mild COVID-19. TCRdb reprocessed the 5' RACE reads with MiXCR, giving one entry per CDR3 protein. Of some 310,000 distinct CDR3 sequences in the sample, 20% to 25% were seen once. Sequences were obtained from PBMCs or a T cell subset sorted from them (not recorded which). All receptors come from a man aged 18 to 35 who had mild COVID-19 (a few samples of this study predate the infection). Cell type and time point are not known.

The V call is TRBV7-9, the J call TRBJ1-4, with 9 bases fitting TRBD1. This CDR3 is 16 amino acids long. Germline V gene lookup returns CDR1 SEHNR and CDR2 FQNEAQ (reference sequence). V lost 5 bases and J lost 12; bases outside the gene matches: 16. The CDR3 nucleotides read TGTGCCAGCAGCAAAGGACAGGGGCCGGTTTGGGGGGAACTGTTTTTT. Protein product: CASSKGQGPVWGELFF.

This sequence joins TRBV6-1 and TRBJ2-1, with D tentatively TRBD2 (5 bases). Germline values: CDR1 MNHNS, CDR2 SASEGT. This CDR3 is 14 amino acids long. Trimming stripped 3 bases from V and 3 bases from J, with 9 bases between. CDR3 coding DNA: TGTGCCAGCAGTGAGAGGGTTCTCTACAATGAGCAGTTCTTC. It yields the protein CASSERVLYNEQFF.

The table lists this clonotype with a few counts. The chain couples TRBV4-3 to TRBJ2-2; D remains ambiguous. This CDR3 comprises 14 residues. V lost 6 bases and J lost 7, with 15 bases in between. Germline CDR1 LGHNA, CDR2 YSLEER. The CDR3 nucleotides are TGCGCCAGCAGGTTTGCACCCGGTGGCGGGGAGCTGTTTTTT. Its protein is CASRFAPGGGELFF.

V and J are TRBV12-3 or TRBV12-4 and TRBJ1-1, with TRBD1 matching 9 bases. J gave up 10 bases and V 4 bases, and 10 bases lay outside the gene matches. CDR3 length: 14 amino acids. The CDR3 bases are TGTGCCAGCAGTTGGGGACAGGGAAACTTTGGAGCTTTCTTT. It translates to CASSWGQGNFGAFF.

This clonotype was seen many times. The chain recombines TRBV20-1 with TRBJ1-5, with TRBD1 identical over 7 bases. There are 14 residues in the CDR3. Trimming at V came to 3 bases and at J to 9 bases, leaving 11 bases not matched to a gene. Germline V gene data show CDR1 as DFQATT and CDR2 as SNEGSKA (reference sequence). CDR3 loop: CSASRTTGSGPQHF. The DNA of the CDR3 is TGCAGTGCTAGCCGCACGACAGGGAGTGGGCCCCAGCATTTT.

This clonotype has more than one count but fewer than ten. V gene TRBV27 combines with J gene TRBJ1-1; D is undetermined. Germline CDR1 reads MNHEY; CDR2 reads SMNVEV (reference sequence). Trimming cost V 1 base and J 7 bases, with 10 bases left between them. The CDR3 covers 13 residues. CDR3 protein: CASSLFGDGEAFF. The DNA of the CDR3 is TGTGCCAGCAGTTTATTTGGGGATGGTGAAGCTTTCTTT.

CDR3 amino acids: CASSPPGERGENEQFF. The CDR3 DNA reads TGTGCCAGCAGTCCCCCAGGAGAGCGGGGTGAGAATGAGCAGTTCTTC. The chain uses TRBV6-2 or TRBV6-3 and TRBJ2-1; 7 bases fit TRBD2. The V and J ends lost 5 bases and 7 bases, in that order; junction bases with no gene match: 14. This CDR3 contains 16 residues. CDR1 MNHEY and CDR2 SVGEGT come from the germline V gene.

CDR3 DNA: TGTGCCAGCAGCCCCCAAGGGTCGGGAATCGGGGAGCTGTTTTTT. Protein: CASSPQGSGIGELFF. The rearrangement uses TRBV7-3 and TRBJ2-2; D perhaps matches TRBD2 (5 bases). The length of the CDR3 is 15 residues. V was cut by 5 bases and J by 7 bases, with 17 bases left in between. CDR1 is SGHTA, CDR2 FQGTGA, per germline.

This clonotype has more than one count but fewer than ten. This chain links TRBV6-5 with TRBJ2-2; D is ambiguous. V lost 8 bases, J lost 2 bases, and 6 bases lay in between. The CDR3 covers 12 residues. CDR1 is MNHEY and CDR2 is SVGAGI in the germline V gene. In DNA form, the CDR3 reads TGTGCCAGCGGAACAAACACCGGGGAGCTGTTTTTT. Translated: CASGTNTGELFF.

The sample holds a few counts of this clonotype. V usage is TRBV11-2 and J usage is TRBJ1-1, with D perhaps matching TRBD1 (5 bases). V was cut by 4 bases and J by 1 base, with 19 bases left in between. The CDR3 consists of 17 residues. In germline, CDR1 is SGHAT, CDR2 FQNNGV. The CDR3 DNA sequence: TGTGCCAGCAGCTCGACAGTCGGAGTTATGGGGAACACTGAAGCTTTCTTT. Translating it yields CASSSTVGVMGNTEAFF.

This clonotype was counted a few times. The V gene is TRBV5-1, the J gene TRBJ2-1, with 10 bases matching TRBD2. This CDR3 has 18 amino acids. V was clipped by 2 bases and J by 0 bases; unmatched bases: 8. The V gene's germline CDR1 is SGHRS and CDR2 YFSETQ. As DNA, the CDR3 is TGCGCCAGCAGCTTAGGGATCTTAGCGGGGGGCTCCTACAATGAGCAGTTCTTC. Encoded protein: CASSLGILAGGSYNEQFF. Filled out from reference TRBV5-1 and TRBJ2-1, the complete variable domain reads KAGVTQTPRYLIKTRGQQVTLSCSPISGHRSVSWYQQTPGQGLQFLFEYFSETQRNKGNFPGRFSGRQFSNSRSEMNVSTLELGDSALYLCASSLGILAGGSYNEQFFGPGTRLTVL.

The chain is built from TRBV6-5 and TRBJ1-6; D not certain. There are 13 residues in the CDR3. Germline V gene data show CDR1 as MNHEY and CDR2 as SVGAGI. V lost 7 bases and J 11 bases, leaving 15 bases between the germline ends. CDR3 in amino acids: CASTPRARAPLHF. The CDR3 DNA reads as TGTGCCAGCACCCCCCGGGCCCGAGCACCCCTCCACTTT.

The chain links TRBV11-2 to TRBJ2-6; 7 positions match TRBD2. The CDR3 length is 18 residues. V lost 5 bases and J lost 4; bases outside the gene matches: 14. In germline, CDR1 is SGHAT, CDR2 FQNNGV. As DNA, the CDR3 is TGTGCCAGCAGCCCCTGGGGAGGGACGTTTGCGGGGGCCAACGTCCTGACTTTC. Translated, it gives CASSPWGGTFAGANVLTF. Full variable domain (rest looked up from reference TRBV11-2 and TRBJ2-6): EAGVAQSPRYKIIEKRQSVAFWCNPISGHATLYWYQQILGQGPKLLIQFQNNGVVDDSQLPKDRFSAERLKGVDSTLKIQPAKLEDSAVYLCASSPWGGTFAGANVLTFGAGSRLTVL.

J is TRBJ1-6 and V is TRBV27, with D possibly matching TRBD1 (5 bases). The germline V gene has CDR1 MNHEY and CDR2 SMNVEV (reference sequence). This CDR3 is built from 14 residues. V gave up 9 bases and J gave up 7 bases, with 16 bases separating them. This CDR3 is CASGGWWSNSPLHF. The CDR3, as DNA: TGTGCCAGTGGGGGGTGGTGGTCGAATTCACCCCTCCACTTT.

The J gene is TRBJ2-1, the V gene TRBV20-1, with no clear D. The CDR3 is made up of 14 amino acids. V was cut by 0 bases and J by 9 bases, with 15 bases left in between. Germline CDR1 is DFQATT and CDR2 is SNEGSKA (reference sequence). CDR3 bases: TGCAGTGCTAGAGATTTTAGGACCTCGGGTGAGCAGTTCTTC. It translates to CSARDFRTSGEQFF.

Ten or more counts support this clonotype. V is TRBV12-3 or TRBV12-4 and J is TRBJ2-3; D is undetermined. There are 13 residues in the CDR3. V gave up 3 bases and J gave up 2 bases, with 6 bases separating them. CDR3 coding DNA: TGTGCCAGCAGTTTGGGCAACACAGATACGCAGTATTTT. This gives the protein CASSLGNTDTQYF.

This clonotype was seen repeatedly, ten times or more. The chain employs TRBV2 and TRBJ1-5; D not certain. This CDR3 has 14 amino acids. CDR1 and CDR2 (germline): SNHLY, FYNNEI. The germline V and J ends were trimmed by 6 bases and 5 bases, with 14 bases remaining between them. Here the CDR3 reads CASSPVGKDQPQHF. As DNA, the CDR3 is TGTGCCAGCAGCCCGGTTGGCAAAGATCAGCCCCAGCATTTT.

The rearrangement links TRBV5-1 to TRBJ2-3; 8 nucleotides match TRBD2. This CDR3 has 16 residues. Trimming at V came to 3 bases and at J to 2 bases, leaving 8 bases not matched to a gene. CDR1 is SGHRS and CDR2 is YFSETQ in the germline V gene. As DNA, the CDR3 is TGCGCCAGCAGCTCGGCGGCGGGGGGTTACACAGATACGCAGTATTTT. This sequence encodes CASSSAAGGYTDTQYF.

This chain uses TRBV7-9 with TRBJ2-6, with a weak D call TRBD2 (5 bases). CDR1 and CDR2 from the germline V gene are SEHNR and FQNEAQ (reference sequence). Between the trimmed V and J ends, which lost 5 bases and 4 bases, there was a span of 15 bases. The CDR3 totals 16 residues. CDR3 sequence: CASSRATSKGANVLTF. The DNA for the CDR3 is TGTGCCAGCAGCCGAGCCACTAGTAAAGGGGCCAACGTCCTGACTTTC.

The chain recombines TRBV5-4 with TRBJ2-3, with D possibly TRBD2 on 6 matching bases. The germline gives CDR1 SGHNT, CDR2 YYREEE (reference sequence). The CDR3 is 14 amino acids. The V and J ends lost 3 bases and 3 bases respectively, with 11 bases between them. Here the CDR3 DNA reads TGTGCCAGCAGCTCCTCCCGGGGGACAGATACGCAGTATTTT. This encodes CASSSSRGTDTQYF.